This TCR beta chain was retrieved from a study of T-cell memory formation after mild COVID-19. As for the study in general: TCR clusters largely stayed donor specific.

TCR alpha and TCR beta cDNA libraries carrying sample barcodes and UMIs came from 5'RACE with constant-segment primers. Each CDR3 protein is one row after TCRdb ran MiXCR on the 5' RACE reads. In the table there are roughly 40,000 distinct CDR3 sequences, approximately 6.8% of which are singletons. The CDR3 totals 11 residues. V dropped 6 bases and J dropped 6 bases, with 5 bases sitting between them. Germline loops: CDR1 MDHEN, CDR2 SYDVKM. This clonotype has a handful of counts. Its matching antigen is unknown. General study points: Contracting CD4+ clones lay largely in CM and EM, with CD8+ ones residing in EMRA. Day 15 to 85 contracting clones showed balanced CD4/CD8; day 15 to 37 expanders favored CD4+.

The origin of this receptor is a man aged 18-30 years who had mild COVID-19 (a few samples of this study predate the infection). Cell type and time point are not known. The sequenced sample consisted of PBMCs or a T cell subset sorted from them (not recorded which). The chain links TRBV28 to TRBJ2-2; D call uncertain. The CDR3 DNA sequence: TGTGCCAGCAGCCTCCCCGGGGAGCTGTTTTTT. Its translation is CASSLPGELFF.